This T cell receptor (beta chain) was profiled in a study of blood T cells in healthy people across ages. RNA extraction gave at least 5 micrograms of total RNA per sample. CDR1 is MNHEY and CDR2 is SVGAGI in the germline V gene. The V gene end was trimmed by 2 bases and the J gene end by 11 bases; junction bases not matched to a gene: 10. The CDR3 runs to 15 residues. Together with a sample-barcoded 5' primer, a J-beta primer mix was included in a second PCR lasting about 7 to 12 cycles. In TCRdb, the 5' RACE reads were re-called with MiXCR into one record per CDR3 protein. This sample has 700,000 to 800,000 distinct CDR3 sequences, with 43% found just once.

V gene TRBV6-5 combines with J gene TRBJ1-4; TRBD1 matches 8 bases. The sample taken for sequencing was blood. The sequence came from a woman aged 55-70 years in good health. DNA for the CDR3: TGTGCCAGCAGTTACCTCGACAGGGGAGGGGAGAAACTGTTTTTT. Translated, it gives CASSYLDRGGEKLFF.